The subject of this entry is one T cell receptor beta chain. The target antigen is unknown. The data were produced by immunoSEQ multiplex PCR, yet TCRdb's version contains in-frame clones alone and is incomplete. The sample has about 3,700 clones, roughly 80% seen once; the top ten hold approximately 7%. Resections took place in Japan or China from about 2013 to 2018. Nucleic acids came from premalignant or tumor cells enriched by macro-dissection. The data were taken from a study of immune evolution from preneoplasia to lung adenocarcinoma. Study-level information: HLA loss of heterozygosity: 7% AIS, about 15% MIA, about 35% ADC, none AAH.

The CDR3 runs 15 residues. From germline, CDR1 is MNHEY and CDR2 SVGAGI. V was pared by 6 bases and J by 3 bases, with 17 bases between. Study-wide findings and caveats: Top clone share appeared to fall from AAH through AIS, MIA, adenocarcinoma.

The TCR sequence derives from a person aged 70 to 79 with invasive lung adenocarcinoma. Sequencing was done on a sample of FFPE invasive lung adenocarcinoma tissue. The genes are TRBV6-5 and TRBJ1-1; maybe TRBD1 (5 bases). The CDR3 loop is CASRPGTYTDTEAFF. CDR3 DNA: TGTGCCAGCAGACCCGGGACCTACACGGACACTGAAGCTTTCTTT.